This is a list of T cell receptor beta chains from one sample in a study of cytomegalovirus exposure and HLA in healthy donors. Profiling relied on immunoSEQ multiplex PCR, and the TCRdb table lists in-frame clones only, not all of them. Here the sample spans about 180,000 clones, less than 85% being singletons. The specimen was PBMCs. The source is a man aged 18 to 29 in good health and CMV-seropositive. Both conserved end residues are part of each CDR3. Fields, in order: J gene, D gene, V gene, clone size, CDR3 protein, CDR3 DNA. D genes are given only for firm matches. Size is omitted from some rows. Given values are once, few, many or a class for expanded clones.

j_call: TRBJ2-2
d_call: TRBD2
v_call: TRBV28
clone_size: once
cdr3_aa: CASSRTSANTGELFF
cdr3_nt: TGTGCCAGCAGTCGAACTAGCGCGAACACCGGGGAGCTGTTTTTT

j_call: TRBJ1-5
d_call: TRBD1
v_call: TRBV7-9
clone_size: once
cdr3_aa: CASSDDRGGNQPQHF
cdr3_nt: TGTGCCAGCAGCGACGACAGGGGAGGAAATCAGCCCCAGCATTTT

j_call: TRBJ1-2
d_call: TRBD1
v_call: TRBV11-3
clone_size: NA
cdr3_aa: CASSLRDSYGYTF
cdr3_nt: TGTGCCAGCAGCCTAAGGGACAGCTATGGCTACACCTTC

j_call: TRBJ1-2
d_call: NA
v_call: TRBV28
clone_size: NA
cdr3_aa: CASSLYGNYGYTF
cdr3_nt: TGTGCCAGCAGTTTATACGGGAACTATGGCTACACCTTC

j_call: TRBJ2-2
d_call: TRBD2
v_call: TRBV5-1
clone_size: NA
cdr3_aa: CATSGTTNTGELFF
cdr3_nt: TGCGCCACCTCCGGGACTACCAACACCGGGGAGCTGTTTTTT

j_call: TRBJ2-3
d_call: NA
v_call: TRBV7-6
clone_size: once
cdr3_aa: CASSLAGAVTDTQYF
cdr3_nt: TGTGCCAGCAGCTTAGCAGGCGCGGTCACAGATACGCAGTATTTT

j_call: TRBJ2-3
d_call: TRBD2
v_call: TRBV5-1
clone_size: NA
cdr3_aa: CASSLAPAGLTTDTQYF
cdr3_nt: TGCGCCAGCAGCTTGGCCCCAGCGGGGCTCACCACAGATACGCAGTATTTT

j_call: TRBJ1-1
d_call: NA
v_call: TRBV28
clone_size: NA
cdr3_aa: CASSLPGQYTEAFF
cdr3_nt: TGTGCCAGCAGTTTGCCTGGACAGTACACTGAAGCTTTCTTT

j_call: TRBJ1-2
d_call: NA
v_call: TRBV28
clone_size: few
cdr3_aa: CASESTIGYTF
cdr3_nt: TGTGCCAGCGAGTCCACCATTGGCTACACCTTC

j_call: TRBJ1-2
d_call: NA
v_call: TRBV5-1
clone_size: NA
cdr3_aa: CASSSSAYGYTF
cdr3_nt: TGCGCCAGCAGCTCATCAGCGTATGGCTACACCTTC

j_call: TRBJ1-1
d_call: NA
v_call: TRBV28
clone_size: many
cdr3_aa: CASSKDSYTEAFF
cdr3_nt: TGTGCCAGCAGTAAGGACAGTTACACTGAAGCTTTCTTT

j_call: TRBJ2-3
d_call: TRBD1
v_call: TRBV5-1
clone_size: once
cdr3_aa: CASSSTGSTDTQYF
cdr3_nt: TGCGCCAGCAGCTCGACAGGGAGCACAGATACGCAGTATTTT

j_call: TRBJ1-1
d_call: NA
v_call: TRBV6-1
clone_size: few
cdr3_aa: CASSEDSLEAFF
cdr3_nt: TGTGCCAGCAGTGAAGATAGCCTGGAAGCTTTCTTT

j_call: TRBJ2-7
d_call: TRBD1
v_call: TRBV19
clone_size: NA
cdr3_aa: CASSGGTGSEQYF
cdr3_nt: TGTGCCAGTAGTGGGGGGACAGGTTCCGAGCAGTACTTC

j_call: TRBJ1-3
d_call: NA
v_call: TRBV7-2
clone_size: NA
cdr3_aa: CASSLVQGPAGNTIYF
cdr3_nt: TGTGCCAGCAGCTTAGTACAGGGCCCGGCTGGAAACACCATATATTTT

j_call: TRBJ2-2
d_call: NA
v_call: TRBV5-1
clone_size: few
cdr3_aa: CASEIGGELFF
cdr3_nt: TGCGCCAGCGAAATCGGCGGGGAGCTGTTTTTT

j_call: TRBJ2-1
d_call: NA
v_call: TRBV28
clone_size: NA
cdr3_aa: CASSFGGASYNEQFF
cdr3_nt: TGTGCCAGCAGTTTCGGCGGGGCCTCCTACAATGAGCAGTTCTTC

j_call: TRBJ2-7
d_call: NA
v_call: TRBV27
clone_size: NA
cdr3_aa: CASSWGSHGEQYF
cdr3_nt: TGTGCCAGCAGCTGGGGCTCACACGGGGAGCAGTACTTC

j_call: TRBJ2-7
d_call: NA
v_call: TRBV28
clone_size: NA
cdr3_aa: CASSPRLKTGRSDF
cdr3_nt: TGTGCCAGCAGTCCACGACTTAAGACAGGCCGCTCGGACTTC

j_call: TRBJ1-2
d_call: NA
v_call: TRBV2
clone_size: NA
cdr3_aa: CASSEGREDGYTF
cdr3_nt: TGTGCCAGCAGTGAGGGCAGGGAGGACGGCTACACCTTC

j_call: TRBJ2-3
d_call: NA
v_call: TRBV6-5
clone_size: once
cdr3_aa: CASSYGPDSTDTQYF
cdr3_nt: TGTGCCAGCAGTTACGGCCCCGATAGCACAGATACGCAGTATTTT

j_call: TRBJ2-3
d_call: TRBD2
v_call: TRBV7-8
clone_size: NA
cdr3_aa: CASSRGAGGTDTQYF
cdr3_nt: TGTGCCAGCAGTCGGGGAGCGGGGGGCACAGATACGCAGTATTTT

j_call: TRBJ1-2
d_call: NA
v_call: TRBV6-5
clone_size: NA
cdr3_aa: CASRNHDRNSYGYTF
cdr3_nt: TGTGCCAGCAGGAACCATGACAGGAACTCTTATGGCTACACCTTC

j_call: TRBJ2-1
d_call: NA
v_call: TRBV10-3
clone_size: NA
cdr3_aa: CAISESTGSLYNEQFF
cdr3_nt: TGTGCCATCAGTGAGTCGACGGGGTCGTTGTACAATGAGCAGTTCTTC

j_call: TRBJ1-5
d_call: NA
v_call: TRBV29-1
clone_size: NA
cdr3_aa: CSVAQGSEDQPQHF
cdr3_nt: TGCAGCGTTGCCCAGGGGTCGGAGGATCAGCCCCAGCATTTT

j_call: TRBJ1-3
d_call: TRBD1
v_call: TRBV30
clone_size: NA
cdr3_aa: CACFRDREWNTIYF
cdr3_nt: TGTGCCTGCTTCCGGGACAGGGAATGGAACACCATATATTTT

j_call: TRBJ2-1
d_call: TRBD2
v_call: TRBV10-2
clone_size: NA
cdr3_aa: CASSESTSESSYNEQFF
cdr3_nt: TGCGCCAGCAGTGAGTCAACTAGCGAGAGCTCCTACAATGAGCAGTTCTTC

j_call: TRBJ1-4
d_call: NA
v_call: TRBV18
clone_size: NA
cdr3_aa: CASSPREGTNEKLFF
cdr3_nt: TGTGCCAGCTCACCACGAGAGGGCACTAATGAAAAACTGTTTTTT

j_call: TRBJ2-3
d_call: TRBD2
v_call: TRBV4-1
clone_size: many
cdr3_aa: CASSSPGREVADTQYF
cdr3_nt: TGCGCCAGCAGCTCCCCGGGGCGGGAGGTGGCAGATACGCAGTATTTT

j_call: TRBJ2-7
d_call: TRBD1
v_call: TRBV29-1
clone_size: NA
cdr3_aa: CSVAGQGKGLGAYEQYF
cdr3_nt: TGCAGCGTTGCGGGACAGGGGAAGGGTTTGGGCGCCTACGAGCAGTACTTC

j_call: TRBJ1-5
d_call: TRBD1
v_call: TRBV19
clone_size: NA
cdr3_aa: CASSITGGGNQPQHF
cdr3_nt: TGTGCCAGTAGTATCACAGGGGGAGGCAATCAGCCCCAGCATTTT

j_call: TRBJ1-2
d_call: NA
v_call: TRBV18
clone_size: NA
cdr3_aa: CASSPSAGHNYGYTF
cdr3_nt: TGTGCCAGCTCACCAAGTGCAGGGCATAACTATGGCTACACCTTC

j_call: TRBJ2-7
d_call: NA
v_call: TRBV28
clone_size: NA
cdr3_aa: CASSAQGYEQYF
cdr3_nt: TGTGCCAGCAGCGCCCAGGGATACGAGCAGTACTTC

j_call: TRBJ2-7
d_call: TRBD1
v_call: TRBV7-9
clone_size: NA
cdr3_aa: CASSATGGDYEQYF
cdr3_nt: TGTGCCAGCAGCGCAACAGGGGGTGACTACGAGCAGTACTTC

j_call: TRBJ2-5
d_call: NA
v_call: TRBV19
clone_size: NA
cdr3_aa: CASSPRRSETQYF
cdr3_nt: TGTGCCAGTAGCCCTAGGCGGTCAGAGACCCAGTACTTC

j_call: TRBJ2-1
d_call: NA
v_call: TRBV5-1
clone_size: NA
cdr3_aa: CASSFTGTEYNEQFF
cdr3_nt: TGCGCCAGCAGCTTTACAGGGACGGAGTACAATGAGCAGTTCTTC

j_call: TRBJ1-5
d_call: NA
v_call: TRBV6-6
clone_size: NA
cdr3_aa: CASSLSGGQPQHF
cdr3_nt: TGTGCCAGCAGTTTAAGCGGGGGCCAGCCCCAGCATTTT

j_call: TRBJ2-1
d_call: NA
v_call: TRBV18
clone_size: once
cdr3_aa: CASSPGTFYNEQFF
cdr3_nt: TGTGCCAGCTCACCCGGGACTTTCTACAATGAGCAGTTCTTC

j_call: TRBJ2-3
d_call: NA
v_call: TRBV5-1
clone_size: NA
cdr3_aa: CASSHGTSADTQYF
cdr3_nt: TGCGCCAGCAGCCATGGGACTTCAGCAGATACGCAGTATTTT

j_call: TRBJ2-1
d_call: TRBD2
v_call: TRBV4-1
clone_size: NA
cdr3_aa: CASSELAGSYNEQFF
cdr3_nt: TGCGCCAGCAGCGAACTAGCGGGATCGTACAATGAGCAGTTCTTC

j_call: TRBJ2-3
d_call: TRBD2
v_call: TRBV7-2
clone_size: NA
cdr3_aa: CASSRDSGAGDTQYF
cdr3_nt: TGTGCCAGCAGCCGGGATAGCGGGGCGGGAGATACGCAGTATTTT

j_call: TRBJ2-7
d_call: TRBD2
v_call: TRBV5-1
clone_size: NA
cdr3_aa: CASSFRSSGKEYEQYF
cdr3_nt: TGCGCCAGCAGCTTTCGCTCTAGCGGGAAAGAGTACGAGCAGTACTTC

j_call: TRBJ1-5
d_call: NA
v_call: TRBV6-5
clone_size: NA
cdr3_aa: CASSYSAGAGQPQHF
cdr3_nt: TGTGCCAGCAGTTACTCGGCAGGGGCAGGGCAGCCCCAGCATTTT

j_call: TRBJ1-1
d_call: NA
v_call: TRBV6-6
clone_size: NA
cdr3_aa: CASSPMMNTEAFF
cdr3_nt: TGTGCCAGCAGTCCTATGATGAACACTGAAGCTTTCTTT

j_call: TRBJ1-2
d_call: TRBD1
v_call: TRBV11-2
clone_size: NA
cdr3_aa: CASSLGTGTYGYTF
cdr3_nt: TGTGCCAGCAGCCTAGGGACAGGTACCTATGGCTACACCTTC

j_call: TRBJ1-2
d_call: TRBD1
v_call: TRBV5-1
clone_size: NA
cdr3_aa: CASSGGQGNGYTF
cdr3_nt: TGCGCCAGCAGCGGGGGACAGGGGAACGGCTACACCTTC

j_call: TRBJ2-2
d_call: TRBD1
v_call: TRBV7-9
clone_size: NA
cdr3_aa: CASSFWDRVAGELFF
cdr3_nt: TGTGCCAGCAGCTTCTGGGACAGGGTAGCCGGGGAGCTGTTTTTT

j_call: TRBJ1-2
d_call: NA
v_call: TRBV6-5
clone_size: once
cdr3_aa: CASSYQNTGSPGGYTF
cdr3_nt: TGTGCCAGCAGTTACCAGAATACAGGGTCTCCAGGAGGCTACACCTTC

j_call: TRBJ2-3
d_call: TRBD1
v_call: TRBV5-1
clone_size: NA
cdr3_aa: CASSLGPRQGGTDTQYF
cdr3_nt: TGCGCCAGCAGCCTAGGGCCCAGACAGGGAGGCACAGATACGCAGTATTTT

j_call: TRBJ2-1
d_call: NA
v_call: TRBV6-5
clone_size: NA
cdr3_aa: CASSASTYQSEQFF
cdr3_nt: TGTGCCAGCAGTGCTAGCACGTATCAGTCTGAGCAGTTCTTC

j_call: TRBJ2-7
d_call: NA
v_call: TRBV27
clone_size: NA
cdr3_aa: CASSLRGLAYEQYF
cdr3_nt: TGTGCCAGCAGTCTCAGGGGCTTGGCCTACGAGCAGTACTTC

j_call: TRBJ2-7
d_call: NA
v_call: TRBV6-5
clone_size: NA
cdr3_aa: CASSYNRVAYEQYF
cdr3_nt: TGTGCCAGCAGTTACAACAGGGTAGCCTACGAGCAGTACTTC

j_call: TRBJ1-4
d_call: TRBD1
v_call: TRBV28
clone_size: NA
cdr3_aa: CASSPYFGTANEKLFF
cdr3_nt: TGTGCCAGCAGTCCTTATTTCGGGACAGCTAATGAAAAACTGTTTTTT

j_call: TRBJ2-5
d_call: NA
v_call: TRBV7-3
clone_size: once
cdr3_aa: CASSPIGGPKETQYF
cdr3_nt: TGTGCCAGCAGCCCTATCGGAGGTCCTAAAGAGACCCAGTACTTC